The 32 T cell receptor beta chains presented below share a single source sample, sequenced in a study of T cell changes during pregnancy in multiple sclerosis. This table comes from immunoSEQ multiplex PCR, and its TCRdb copy is limited to in-frame clones, with some not included. The sample lists tens of thousands of clones; about 91% were seen once. This specimen was peripheral blood, taken after pregnancy. The source is a female donor with multiple sclerosis, enrolled in a pregnancy study.

This clone came up once. The rearrangement joins TRBV7-8 to TRBJ2-7; 8 positions agree with TRBD1. The CDR3 is made up of 14 amino acids. V gave up 6 bases and J gave up 4 bases; unmatched junction bases: 8. The germline CDR1 and CDR2 sequences are SGHVS and FQNEAQ. The CDR3 loop is CASRRRTGTYEQYF. In DNA, the CDR3 is TGTGCCAGCAGGCGCCGGACAGGGACATACGAGCAGTACTTC. Variable domain in full (rest from reference TRBV7-8 and TRBJ2-7): GAGVSQSPRYKVAKRGQDVALRCDPISGHVSLFWYQQALGQGPEFLTYFQNEAQLDKSGLPSDRFFAERPEGSVSTLKIQRTQQEDSAVYLCASRRRTGTYEQYFGPGTRLTVT.

V gene TRBV7-2 combines with J gene TRBJ2-1; 16 bases align to TRBD2. The CDR3 extends over 19 amino acids. CDR1 is SGHTA and CDR2 is FQGNSA in the germline V gene. The V and J ends lost 2 bases and 0 bases, in that order; junction bases with no gene match: 4. CDR3 sequence: CASSLWGLAGGDSYNEQFF. In nucleotides, the CDR3 is TGTGCCAGCAGCTTATGGGGACTAGCGGGGGGGGACTCCTACAATGAGCAGTTCTTC.

The rearrangement links TRBV2 to TRBJ1-5, with D maybe TRBD1 (6 bases). Germline V gene sequence: CDR1 SNHLY, CDR2 FYNNEI. V lost 7 bases and J 2 bases, leaving 12 bases between the germline ends. The CDR3 length is 14 residues. The CDR3 region has the DNA TGTGCCAGCAAACTTAACAGGGGCAATCAGCCCCAGCATTTT. It is translated as CASKLNRGNQPQHF.

V is TRBV11-1 and J is TRBJ1-5; D is perhaps TRBD1 (6 bases). V was shortened by 1 base and J by 9 bases, with 16 bases between the two germline ends. Germline-derived CDR1 and CDR2 are SGHAT and FQDESV (reference sequence). The CDR3 length is 15 residues. This CDR3 is CASSLVGGPVWPQHF. In nucleotides, the CDR3 is TGTGCCAGCAGCTTAGTGGGGGGGCCTGTGTGGCCCCAGCATTTT.

This clone was counted only a few times. This rearrangement joins TRBV7-8 to TRBJ1-2, with D unclear. CDR1 SGHVS and CDR2 FQNEAQ come from the germline V gene. Trimming pared 3 bases from V and 1 base from J, leaving 9 bases between. The length of the CDR3 is 14 residues. DNA for the CDR3: TGTGCCAGCAGCTTTGCCGGGAGTAACTATGGCTACACCTTC. This sequence encodes CASSFAGSNYGYTF.

This chain uses TRBV6-1 with TRBJ1-2; unclear D gene. Trimming took off 7 bases at V and 0 bases at J, with 9 bases between the two ends. The CDR3 contains 13 residues. CDR1 and CDR2 (germline): MNHNS, SASEGT. The CDR3 loop reads CASIPPANYGYTF. CDR3 nucleotides: TGTGCCAGCATCCCCCCAGCTAACTATGGCTACACCTTC.

The chain links TRBV6-1 to TRBJ2-3, with a tentative D call TRBD2 (6 bases). The germline V gene encodes CDR1 MNHNS and CDR2 SASEGT. V lost 9 bases to trimming and J lost 5 bases, with 21 bases between them. The CDR3 has 15 amino acids. DNA of the CDR3: TGTGCCAGTCGACTAGACCCAGTGAGCGGAGATACGCAGTATTTT. As protein: CASRLDPVSGDTQYF.

The CDR3 spells CASRTGTGAYEQYF. The DNA for the CDR3 is TGTGCCAGTAGGACCGGGACAGGGGCCTACGAGCAGTACTTC. V is TRBV19 and J is TRBJ2-7, with TRBD1 identical over 10 bases. The CDR3 has 14 amino acids. Germline V gene data show CDR1 as LNHDA and CDR2 as SQIVND (reference sequence). Trimming cost V 6 bases and J 2 bases; bases outside gene matches: 4.

This sequence joins TRBV7-8 and TRBJ2-2; no firm D call. The CDR3 sequence is 13 residues long. V gave up 4 bases and J gave up 7 bases, with 10 bases separating them. Per germline, CDR1 SGHVS and CDR2 FQNEAQ. This CDR3 reads CASSSINRGELFF. The CDR3 nucleotides read TGTGCCAGCAGCTCTATTAACCGCGGGGAGCTGTTTTTT.

The CDR3 is CASSLGKLFF. CDR3 DNA: TGTGCCAGCAGCCTCGGAAAACTGTTTTTT. V usage is TRBV6-1 and J usage is TRBJ1-4; D is unresolved. Trimming took 6 bases from V and 10 from J, leaving 6 bases between them. CDR3 length: 10 amino acids. Germline loops: CDR1 MNHNS, CDR2 SASEGT.

The rearrangement joins TRBV7-2 to TRBJ1-1, with TRBD1 matching 7 bases. Trimming removed 6 bases from V and 4 bases from J; junction bases left unmatched: 11. This CDR3 contains 15 residues. Germline V gives CDR1 SGHTA, CDR2 FQGNSA. The CDR3 sequence is CASRPSTGWATEAFF. The DNA for the CDR3 is TGTGCCAGCAGACCATCGACAGGGTGGGCCACTGAAGCTTTCTTT. Using reference TRBV7-2 and TRBJ1-1 for the parts outside the CDR3, the full variable domain is GAGVSQSPSNKVTEKGKDVELRCDPISGHTALYWYRQSLGQGLEFLIYFQGNSAPDKSGLPSDRFSAERTGGSVSTLTIQRTQQEDSAVYLCASRPSTGWATEAFFGQGTRLTVV.

For the CDR3, the DNA is TGTGCCAGCAGCCTCCCGGGAGAAGGGACCCAGTACTTC. The encoded protein is CASSLPGEGTQYF. The chain joins TRBV7-3 to TRBJ2-5; D is perhaps TRBD2 (6 bases). CDR1 and CDR2 from the germline V gene are SGHTA and FQGTGA. The CDR3 consists of 13 residues. V gave up 5 bases and J gave up 7 bases, with 14 bases separating them.

V gene TRBV5-6 combines with J gene TRBJ1-2; D might be TRBD1 (6 bases). Trimming stripped 4 bases from V and 2 bases from J, with 15 bases between. CDR1 and CDR2 from the germline V gene are SGHDT and YYEEEE. The CDR3 covers 15 residues. The CDR3 DNA sequence: TGTGCCAGCAGCCCCGGGACAAACTTAAACTATGGCTACACCTTC. It is translated as CASSPGTNLNYGYTF.

The chain has TRBV6-4 and TRBJ1-4; D is uncertain. This CDR3 has 11 residues. Trimming removed 10 bases at V and 10 bases at J, with 13 bases between. Germline CDR1 is MRHNA and CDR2 is SNTAGT. CDR3 bases: TGTGCCAACCGGAGCAAGCGAAAACTGTTTTTT. Its translation is CANRSKRKLFF.

The rearrangement joins TRBV7-2 to TRBJ2-3; 8 bases are a match to TRBD2. The CDR3 is made up of 14 amino acids. With V trimmed by 3 bases and J by 4 bases, 3 bases remained unmatched. Looked up from germline, CDR1 is SGHTA and CDR2 is FQGNSA. The CDR3 bases are TGTGCCAGCAGCTTGGGACTAGTTTCAGATACGCAGTATTTT. Translated, it gives CASSLGLVSDTQYF.

The chain combines TRBV30 with TRBJ2-7; D is unclear. The CDR3 sequence is 11 residues long. Trimming took 2 bases from V and 1 from J, leaving 3 bases between them. Germline V gives CDR1 GTSNPN, CDR2 SVGIG (reference sequence). The CDR3 loop is CAWSQSYEQYF. The CDR3 coding sequence is TGTGCCTGGAGTCAATCCTACGAGCAGTACTTC.

J is TRBJ2-7 and V is TRBV7-9; 9 nucleotides line up with TRBD1. Germline V gene data show CDR1 as SEHNR and CDR2 as FQNEAQ (reference sequence). The CDR3 extends over 13 amino acids. V lost 6 bases and J lost 3; bases outside the gene matches: 3. CDR3 residues: CASRDRGFYEQYF. Written as DNA, the CDR3 is TGTGCCAGCAGGGACAGGGGATTCTACGAGCAGTACTTC.

The chain recombines TRBV2 with TRBJ2-7, with D unresolved. V was trimmed by 3 bases and J by 7 bases, leaving 10 bases between them. The germline V gene has CDR1 SNHLY and CDR2 FYNNEI. This CDR3 has 12 amino acids. The CDR3 spells CASSDPVGEQYF. The CDR3 DNA follows: TGTGCCAGCAGTGATCCCGTCGGGGAGCAGTACTTC.

The CDR3 bases are TGTGCCAGCAGCGTATCAGGGGGCCTTACCCCAAACCAGAACACTGAAGCTTTCTTT. This encodes CASSVSGGLTPNQNTEAFF. The rearrangement joins TRBV9 to TRBJ1-1; 8 bases agree with TRBD1. CDR1 and CDR2 from the germline V gene are SGDLS and YYNGEE. This CDR3 is built from 19 residues. Trimming cost V 1 base and J 1 base; bases outside gene matches: 15.

The chain couples TRBV7-3 to TRBJ2-5, with D possibly matching TRBD2 (6 bases). CDR1 SGHTA and CDR2 FQGTGA come from the germline V gene. V lost 6 bases to trimming and J lost 1 base, with 9 bases between them. The CDR3 loop spans 13 amino acids. The CDR3 here is CASSGGSQETQYF. CDR3 coding DNA: TGTGCCAGCAGTGGGGGGAGCCAAGAGACCCAGTACTTC.

The V and J genes are TRBV19 and TRBJ1-4; tentatively, D is TRBD1 (5 bases). The CDR3 length is 15 residues. With 3 bases removed from V and 5 bases from J, the gap between germline ends came to 13 bases. CDR1 and CDR2 (germline): LNHDA, SQIVND (reference sequence). For the CDR3, the DNA is TGTGCCAGTAGTATTGGCGGGACGTGGAATGAAAAACTGTTTTTT. Amino acid sequence: CASSIGGTWNEKLFF. Variable domain in full (rest from reference TRBV19 and TRBJ1-4): DGGITQSPKYLFRKEGQNVTLSCEQNLNHDAMYWYRQDPGQGLRLIYYSQIVNDFQKGDIAEGYSVSREKKESFPLTVTSAQKNPTAFYLCASSIGGTWNEKLFFGSGTQLSVL.

This chain uses TRBV30 with TRBJ2-3; TRBD1 aligns across 10 bases. V lost 2 bases, J lost 4 bases, and 6 bases stayed unmatched. The CDR3 has 15 residues. Germline V gene sequence: CDR1 GTSNPN, CDR2 SVGIG (reference sequence). In DNA form, the CDR3 reads TGTGCCTGGAGTCGGGACAGGGGAACTTCAGATACGCAGTATTTT. This sequence encodes CAWSRDRGTSDTQYF.

The chain recombines TRBV6-4 with TRBJ1-1; no reliable D call. CDR3 size: 15 residues. Trimming shortened V by 0 bases and J by 1 base, and 9 bases separated the two germline ends. CDR1 and CDR2 (germline): MRHNA, SNTAGT. The CDR3 loop reads CASSDSRSGNTEAFF. In DNA form, the CDR3 reads TGTGCCAGCAGTGACTCGCGGTCCGGGAACACTGAAGCTTTCTTT.

This rearrangement joins TRBV5-6 to TRBJ1-1; the D is unclear. Germline V lookup: CDR1 SGHDT, CDR2 YYEEEE. This CDR3 has 12 amino acids. V was cut by 4 bases and J by 7 bases, with 11 bases left in between. The CDR3 region has the DNA TGTGCCAGCAGCCGGGTCACTTTTGAAGCTTTCTTT. Translated, it gives CASSRVTFEAFF.

This clone was observed a single time. The chain employs TRBV5-1 and TRBJ2-2; D ambiguous. Germline lookup yields CDR1 SGHRS and CDR2 YFSETQ. With 0 bases removed from V and 5 bases from J, the gap between germline ends came to 14 bases. The CDR3 runs to 16 residues. The CDR3 DNA sequence: TGCGCCAGCAGCTTGGCAGGCATCTCTGGAACCGGGGAGCTGTTTTTT. It translates to CASSLAGISGTGELFF.

V and J are TRBV7-7 and TRBJ2-1; 9 positions match TRBD2. The CDR3 loop spans 16 amino acids. In germline, CDR1 is SSHAT, CDR2 FNYEAQ (reference sequence). V was pared by 4 bases and J by 2 bases, with 6 bases of the junction left unmatched. The CDR3 is CASSSRVAGAYNEQFF. The CDR3 bases are TGTGCCAGCAGCTCTAGGGTAGCGGGGGCCTACAATGAGCAGTTCTTC.

This clone showed up just a few times. The genes are TRBV9 and TRBJ2-5, with D possibly being TRBD2 (7 bases). Trimming pared 3 bases from V and 5 bases from J, leaving 23 bases between. Germline lookup yields CDR1 SGDLS and CDR2 YYNGEE. The CDR3 contains 17 residues. The CDR3 sequence: CASSADPRGAGWETQYF. CDR3 in DNA: TGTGCCAGCAGCGCGGACCCCCGGGGGGCCGGGTGGGAGACCCAGTACTTC.

The chain carries TRBV5-4 and TRBJ2-2; 10 nucleotides line up with TRBD2. V lost 0 bases and J lost 7; bases outside the gene matches: 3. This CDR3 is 15 amino acids long. Germline-derived CDR1 and CDR2 are SGHNT and YYREEE (reference sequence). The CDR3: CASSLVAGGNGELFF. The CDR3 region has the DNA TGTGCCAGCAGCTTGGTAGCGGGGGGAAACGGGGAGCTGTTTTTT.

The chain recombines TRBV7-9 with TRBJ2-3, with D tentatively TRBD2 (5 bases). Trimming stripped 5 bases from V and 7 bases from J, with 13 bases between. CDR1 and CDR2 (germline): SEHNR, FQNEAQ (reference sequence). The CDR3 has 13 amino acids. In nucleotides, the CDR3 is TGTGCCAGCAGCCCTACTAGTTACAATACGCAGTATTTT. Translation gives CASSPTSYNTQYF.

The J gene is TRBJ2-1, the V gene TRBV18, with 9 bases lining up with TRBD2. CDR1 and CDR2 from the germline V gene are KGHSH and LQKENI. This CDR3 has 14 amino acids. The ends lost 8 bases at V and 2 bases at J; junction bases unmatched: 4. The CDR3, as DNA: TGTGCCAGCCACCTAGCGGGGCCCTACAATGAGCAGTTCTTC. It is translated as CASHLAGPYNEQFF.

The chain employs TRBV10-3 and TRBJ1-2, with TRBD1 identical over 10 bases. Trimming at V came to 2 bases and at J to 1 base, leaving 13 bases not matched to a gene. The CDR3 contains 19 residues. CDR1 is ENHRY and CDR2 is SYGVKD in the germline V gene. The CDR3 region has the DNA TGTGCCATCAGTGAGCCATCCGGGACAGGGGCCATATTTAACTATGGCTACACCTTC. This codes for CAISEPSGTGAIFNYGYTF.

This clone was counted once. V and J are TRBV18 and TRBJ1-6, with 8 bases aligning to TRBD1. J lost 6 bases, V lost 2 bases, and 3 bases had no gene match. CDR1 is KGHSH, CDR2 LQKENI, per germline. The CDR3 contains 15 residues. The CDR3 reads CASSPTQGGNSPLHF. In nucleotides, the CDR3 is TGTGCCAGCTCACCAACACAGGGGGGTAATTCACCCCTCCACTTT.